This section outlines one T cell receptor beta chain sequence together with its context. The assay was immunoSEQ multiplex PCR, and TCRdb's table has in-frame clones only and misses some. The table includes about 180,000 clones, around 93% detected once. This sample was included in a study of shared clonotypes between healthy human individuals. V lost 1 base, J lost 3 bases, and 3 bases stayed unmatched. Looked up from germline, CDR1 is WSHSY and CDR2 is SAAADI. CDR3 length: 14 residues. The sample taken for sequencing was naive CD4+ T cells sorted from blood. Subset defined: CD45RA+ positively selected. This TCR came from a woman aged 30 to 39 in good health. The chain is built from TRBV10-2 and TRBJ2-7, with 7 bases fitting TRBD2. The CDR3 protein is CASSEFKRDYEQYF. As DNA, the CDR3 is TGCGCCAGCAGTGAGTTTAAGCGGGACTACGAGCAGTACTTC.